Listed below are T cell receptor beta chains from one sample, sequenced in a study of shared T cell receptors in the human thymus. TCRdb's table, derived via immunoSEQ multiplex PCR, lists solely in-frame clones and lacks some. The sample carries roughly 700,000 clones, approximately 90% recorded once. These records were also assigned to another study, of human thymus T cells.

The specimen sequenced was thymocytes. Source of these receptors: a boy younger than two with a congenital heart defect. CDR3s include the opening cysteine and the closing phenylalanine or tryptophan. A D gene is named only where the DNA matches it firmly. Only part of the rows carry a size: once, few, many, or a class if the clone is expanded.

CDR3: CASSYSTGEDTQYF
DNA: TGTGCCAGCAGTTACTCGACAGGGGAAGATACGCAGTATTTT
D: TRBD1
V: TRBV6-5
size: NA
J: TRBJ2-3

CDR3: CSSSRLAAHNEQFF
DNA: TGCAGCTCGAGCCGACTAGCGGCACACAATGAGCAGTTCTTC
D: TRBD2
V: TRBV29-1
size: NA
J: TRBJ2-1

CDR3: CASSQEGMSVGSGSHEETQYF
DNA: TGCGCCAGCAGCCAAGAGGGGATGTCAGTAGGTAGCGGGAGTCATGAAGAGACCCAGTACTTC
D: TRBD2
V: TRBV4-3
size: once
J: TRBJ2-5

CDR3: CASAGGRGTEAFF
DNA: TGTGCCAGCGCAGGGGGCCGGGGCACTGAAGCTTTCTTT
D: TRBD1
V: TRBV13
size: NA
J: TRBJ1-1

CDR3: CASSWDRQSYNEQFF
DNA: TGTGCCAGCAGTTGGGACAGGCAGTCCTACAATGAGCAGTTCTTC
D: TRBD1
V: TRBV28
size: NA
J: TRBJ2-1

CDR3: CASRGPGGGRADTQYF
DNA: TGTGCCAGCAGGGGACCGGGAGGAGGGCGGGCAGATACGCAGTATTTT
D: TRBD2
V: TRBV27
size: NA
J: TRBJ2-3

CDR3: CASSLKHSGTRGSGYTGELFF
DNA: TGTGCCAGCAGCCTTAAACACTCCGGGACTAGGGGATCAGGGTACACCGGGGAGCTGTTTTTT
D: TRBD2
V: TRBV14
size: once
J: TRBJ2-2

CDR3: CASSVMGTGTAYEQYF
DNA: TGTGCCAGCAGCGTAATGGGGACCGGGACAGCCTACGAGCAGTACTTC
D: TRBD1
V: TRBV11-3
size: NA
J: TRBJ2-7

CDR3: CASSSEAGAPYEQYF
DNA: TGTGCCAGCAGTTCTGAAGCGGGAGCCCCCTACGAGCAGTACTTC
D: TRBD2
V: TRBV28
size: NA
J: TRBJ2-7

CDR3: CASSQTANYGYTF
DNA: TGTGCCAGCAGCCAGACAGCGAACTATGGCTACACCTTC
D: NA
V: TRBV5-6
size: NA
J: TRBJ1-2

CDR3: CSVRGNEQFF
DNA: TGCAGCGTTCGGGGCAATGAGCAGTTCTTC
D: NA
V: TRBV29-1
size: NA
J: TRBJ2-1

CDR3: CASRAAGGRYQNYGYTF
DNA: TGTGCCAGCAGAGCGGCAGGGGGCAGATATCAAAACTATGGCTACACCTTC
D: TRBD1
V: TRBV27
size: NA
J: TRBJ1-2

CDR3: CASTDRGGGNQPQHF
DNA: TGTGCCAGCACCGACCGGGGTGGCGGCAATCAGCCCCAGCATTTT
D: NA
V: TRBV28
size: NA
J: TRBJ1-5

CDR3: CASSEVRGSSYEQYF
DNA: TGTGCCAGCAGTGAAGTCAGGGGGAGTTCCTACGAGCAGTACTTC
D: TRBD1
V: TRBV2
size: NA
J: TRBJ2-7

CDR3: CASTPGVAGVEQYF
DNA: TGTGCCAGCACCCCAGGGGTAGCGGGAGTCGAGCAGTACTTC
D: TRBD2
V: TRBV7-9
size: NA
J: TRBJ2-7

CDR3: CASRVSSTSSTDTQYF
DNA: TGTGCCAGCAGAGTTAGCAGTACGTCTAGCACAGATACGCAGTATTTT
D: NA
V: TRBV2
size: NA
J: TRBJ2-3

CDR3: CASRPRTGTGTGELFF
DNA: TGCGCCAGCAGGCCCCGGACAGGGACTGGGACCGGGGAGCTGTTTTTT
D: TRBD1
V: TRBV10-2
size: NA
J: TRBJ2-2

CDR3: CASIGQGARSYEQYF
DNA: TGTGCCAGCATTGGACAGGGGGCTCGGTCCTACGAGCAGTACTTC
D: TRBD1
V: TRBV6-6
size: NA
J: TRBJ2-7

CDR3: CASSQTDLTYNEQFF
DNA: TGCGCCAGCAGCCAAACGGACTTGACCTACAATGAGCAGTTCTTC
D: NA
V: TRBV4-3
size: NA
J: TRBJ2-1

CDR3: CASSSRVGPTSGMYEQYF
DNA: TGTGCCAGCAGTTCAAGGGTAGGACCGACTAGCGGGATGTACGAGCAGTACTTC
D: TRBD2
V: TRBV27
size: NA
J: TRBJ2-7

CDR3: CASSQVEGQGTDTQYF
DNA: TGCGCCAGCAGCCAAGTTGAGGGACAGGGGACAGATACGCAGTATTTT
D: TRBD1
V: TRBV4-1
size: NA
J: TRBJ2-3

CDR3: CASRGGGDRARPQHF
DNA: TGTGCCAGCAGAGGCGGAGGGGACAGGGCTCGGCCCCAGCATTTT
D: TRBD1
V: TRBV6-1
size: NA
J: TRBJ1-5

CDR3: CASSIDPHPLGTPGNTIYF
DNA: TGTGCCAGTAGTATAGATCCTCACCCGCTCGGGACACCCGGAAACACCATATATTTT
D: NA
V: TRBV19
size: NA
J: TRBJ1-3

CDR3: CASSQEGLAETYEQYF
DNA: TGCGCCAGCAGCCAAGAGGGACTAGCGGAAACCTACGAGCAGTACTTC
D: TRBD2
V: TRBV4-3
size: NA
J: TRBJ2-7

CDR3: CASSPPTGVVGTEAFF
DNA: TGTGCCAGCAGCCCACCGACAGGGGTGGTGGGCACTGAAGCTTTCTTT
D: TRBD1
V: TRBV6-6
size: NA
J: TRBJ1-1

CDR3: CASSQDCPGGPTDTQYF
DNA: TGCGCCAGCAGCCAAGATTGCCCGGGAGGGCCCACAGATACGCAGTATTTT
D: TRBD2
V: TRBV4-3
size: NA
J: TRBJ2-3

CDR3: CAVAGGNTEAFF
DNA: TGTGCCGTCGCGGGGGGTAACACTGAAGCTTTCTTT
D: NA
V: TRBV19
size: NA
J: TRBJ1-1

CDR3: CAIQPQGPFSYEQYF
DNA: TGTGCGATCCAACCACAGGGCCCGTTCTCCTACGAGCAGTACTTC
D: NA
V: TRBV6-1
size: NA
J: TRBJ2-7

CDR3: CASSLEGSGRPEQYF
DNA: TGTGCCAGCAGCTTAGAAGGTAGCGGGAGGCCTGAGCAGTACTTC
D: TRBD2
V: TRBV11-2
size: NA
J: TRBJ2-7

CDR3: CASHLTLAGVTGELFF
DNA: TGTGCCAGCCACCTGACTCTAGCGGGAGTTACCGGGGAGCTGTTTTTT
D: TRBD2
V: TRBV2
size: NA
J: TRBJ2-2

CDR3: CASRPGRSSNQPQHF
DNA: TGTGCAAGTCGCCCCGGGAGGTCTAGCAATCAGCCCCAGCATTTT
D: NA
V: TRBV12-2
size: NA
J: TRBJ1-5

CDR3: CAWRCKDPNKEGGTSGPETQYF
DNA: TGTGCCTGGAGATGCAAGGACCCTAACAAAGAGGGAGGGACTAGCGGGCCAGAGACCCAGTACTTC
D: TRBD2
V: TRBV30
size: NA
J: TRBJ2-5

CDR3: CASSQDRGDTGELFF
DNA: TGCGCCAGCAGCCAAGATCGGGGGGACACCGGGGAGCTGTTTTTT
D: TRBD2
V: TRBV4-3
size: once
J: TRBJ2-2

CDR3: CASSPTNVRTRADTQYF
DNA: TGTGCCAGCTCACCAACGAACGTTCGGACTAGAGCAGATACGCAGTATTTT
D: TRBD2
V: TRBV18
size: NA
J: TRBJ2-3

CDR3: CASSLNREGYEQYF
DNA: TGCGCCAGCAGCCTGAACAGGGAGGGCTACGAGCAGTACTTC
D: NA
V: TRBV5-1
size: once
J: TRBJ2-7

CDR3: CASSQRTGPQETQYF
DNA: TGTGCCAGCAGTCAGCGGACAGGACCCCAAGAGACCCAGTACTTC
D: TRBD1
V: TRBV27
size: NA
J: TRBJ2-5

CDR3: CASSLAAGPSPYNEQFF
DNA: TGTGCCAGCAGCCTGGCGGCGGGACCCTCCCCCTACAATGAGCAGTTCTTC
D: NA
V: TRBV7-2
size: NA
J: TRBJ2-1

CDR3: CASSLEPVAGGYGYTF
DNA: TGTGCCAGCAGCTTAGAACCCGTAGCAGGGGGCTATGGCTACACCTTC
D: TRBD1
V: TRBV7-2
size: NA
J: TRBJ1-2

CDR3: CASTSSTGVGYGYTF
DNA: TGTGCCAGCACCTCATCCACAGGGGTCGGTTATGGCTACACCTTC
D: TRBD1
V: TRBV6-6
size: NA
J: TRBJ1-2

CDR3: CASSPLRTGPETQYF
DNA: TGTGCCAGCAGTCCGCTGAGGACAGGGCCAGAGACCCAGTACTTC
D: TRBD1
V: TRBV6-5
size: NA
J: TRBJ2-5

CDR3: CASSPSGREGSYEQYF
DNA: TGTGCCAGCAGCCCATCTGGGCGGGAGGGCTCCTACGAGCAGTACTTC
D: TRBD2
V: TRBV7-2
size: NA
J: TRBJ2-7